One sample yielded the 20 T cell receptor beta chains listed below, sequenced in a study of CD8 T cells in ankylosing spondylitis. Study results and limitations: Ankylosing spondylitis blood appeared to carry a characteristic TCR beta motif of roughly 8 highly homologous variants.

From the 5' RACE reads, TCRdb called clonotypes with MiXCR, one entry per CDR3 protein. The data contain around 770,000 distinct CDR3 sequences, 12% of them singletons. These receptors' targets are unknown. The sample comprised blood, either unsorted or a sorted T cell fraction (not recorded which). All receptors derive from a male donor with ankylosing spondylitis.

This sequence joins TRBV20-1 and TRBJ1-1; D is undetermined. Trimming stripped 5 bases from V and 4 bases from J, with 14 bases between. Germline CDR1 is DFQATT and CDR2 is SNEGSKA (reference sequence). This CDR3 is 13 amino acids long. The DNA for the CDR3 is TGCAGTGCTTTCCCCCCGGAGGGCACTGAAGCTTTCTTT. Translation: CSAFPPEGTEAFF.

The chain uses TRBV18 and TRBJ2-5, with D possibly TRBD2 on 6 matching bases. Germline CDR1 reads KGHSH; CDR2 reads LQKENI. The V end was cut by 3 bases, the J end by 4 bases, with 9 bases between. This CDR3 spans 13 amino acids. This CDR3 is CASSPISGETQYF. In DNA form, the CDR3 reads TGTGCCAGCTCACCGATTAGCGGAGAGACCCAGTACTTC. Variable domain in full (rest from reference TRBV18 and TRBJ2-5): NAGVMQNPRHLVRRRGQEARLRCSPMKGHSHVYWYRQLPEEGLKFMVYLQKENIIDESGMPKERFSAEFPKEGPSILRIQQVVRGDSAAYFCASSPISGETQYFGPGTRLLVL.

The V and J genes are TRBV29-1 and TRBJ2-2; possibly TRBD2 for D (6 bases). Germline-derived CDR1 and CDR2 are SQVTM and ANQGSEA. V was pared by 8 bases and J by 4 bases, with 14 bases between. This CDR3 has 13 residues. DNA of the CDR3: TGCAGCTGGAGGAGGGGATCCACCGGGGAGCTGTTTTTT. It translates to CSWRRGSTGELFF.

The J gene is TRBJ1-1, the V gene TRBV7-9, with 7 bases aligning to TRBD1. This CDR3 spans 12 amino acids. The germline gives CDR1 SEHNR, CDR2 FQNEAQ (reference sequence). V shed 2 bases and J 11 bases; nucleotides not matched to a gene: 5. The CDR3 reads CASSLKTGAAFF. The CDR3 DNA sequence: TGTGCCAGCAGCTTAAAAACAGGGGCGGCTTTCTTT.

This clonotype showed up just a few times. J is TRBJ2-7 and V is TRBV9; weak D call: TRBD2 (6 bases). The CDR3 loop spans 14 amino acids. Germline values: CDR1 SGDLS, CDR2 YYNGEE. Trimming cost V 4 bases and J 5 bases, with 16 bases left between them. CDR3 DNA sequence: TGTGCCAGCAGCCCGGGAGATGGTGAGAACGAGCAGTACTTC. Translated, it gives CASSPGDGENEQYF.

The chain has TRBV6-5 and TRBJ1-2, with D possibly being TRBD1 (5 bases). The germline gives CDR1 MNHEY, CDR2 SVGAGI. The CDR3 totals 13 residues. V was clipped by 4 bases and J by 10 bases, with 16 bases between them. The CDR3 loop is CASSSTGPDDYTF. The CDR3 DNA reads as TGTGCCAGCAGTTCCACGGGGCCAGATGACTACACCTTC.

V usage is TRBV10-3 and J usage is TRBJ2-5, with D maybe TRBD1 (6 bases). The CDR3 contains 13 residues. V was cut by 4 bases and J by 4 bases, with 10 bases left in between. Germline V gene sequence: CDR1 ENHRY, CDR2 SYGVKD. CDR3 sequence: CAISGTVGETQYF. The CDR3 DNA follows: TGTGCCATCAGTGGGACAGTGGGAGAGACCCAGTACTTC.

In its sample, this clonotype was seen a few times. V and J are TRBV6-5 and TRBJ1-6; weak D call: TRBD1 (6 bases). V shed 2 bases and J shed 7 bases, with 15 bases lying between them. This CDR3 contains 16 residues. Germline lookup yields CDR1 MNHEY and CDR2 SVGAGI. The chain's CDR3 is CASSYVRDKGNSPLHF. In DNA, the CDR3 is TGTGCCAGCAGTTACGTTCGGGACAAGGGCAATTCACCCCTCCACTTT.

The chain is built from TRBV7-9 and TRBJ1-1; the D gene is possibly TRBD1 (5 bases). Germline V CDR1 and CDR2: SEHNR, FQNEAQ (reference sequence). The CDR3 is 14 amino acids. V dropped 4 bases and J dropped 3 bases, with 12 bases sitting between them. The CDR3 sequence is CASSYGTTYTEAFF. Written as DNA, the CDR3 is TGTGCCAGCAGCTACGGGACCACGTACACTGAAGCTTTCTTT.

The chain uses TRBV5-1 and TRBJ1-2, with 7 bases lining up with TRBD1. Germline CDR1 reads SGHRS; CDR2 reads YFSETQ. Trimming cost V 4 bases and J 3 bases; bases outside gene matches: 9. CDR3 size: 15 residues. CDR3 sequence: CASSLAGGGDYGYTF. The CDR3 DNA follows: TGCGCCAGCAGCCTCGCAGGGGGTGGGGACTATGGCTACACCTTC.

This chain links TRBV29-1 with TRBJ2-1, with 14 bases that match TRBD2. The CDR3 covers 14 residues. Germline V CDR1 and CDR2: SQVTM, ANQGSEA. V gave up 7 bases and J gave up 9 bases; unmatched junction bases: 8. In DNA form, the CDR3 reads TGCAGCGCTCTACCGGGACTAGCGGGAGCTGAGCAGTTCTTC. Translating gives CSALPGLAGAEQFF.

This clonotype has more than one count but fewer than ten. This rearrangement joins TRBV20-1 to TRBJ1-1, with TRBD1 matching over 7 bases. V lost 3 bases to trimming and J lost 5 bases; unmatched junction nucleotides: 9. Germline CDR1 DFQATT, CDR2 SNEGSKA (reference sequence). The CDR3 extends over 14 amino acids. The chain's CDR3 is CSARQGGPTTEAFF. The CDR3 DNA follows: TGCAGTGCTAGGCAGGGGGGTCCAACGACTGAAGCTTTCTTT.

This clonotype has ten or more counts. The chain joins TRBV5-6 to TRBJ2-1; 7 bases are a match to TRBD1. This CDR3 has 13 amino acids. The germline V gene has CDR1 SGHDT and CDR2 YYEEEE. V trimming: 4 bases; J trimming: 7 bases; junction bases outside the gene matches: 5. The CDR3 region is CASSRDRANEQFF. CDR3 DNA: TGTGCCAGCAGCCGTGACAGGGCTAATGAGCAGTTCTTC.

The genes are TRBV12-3 or TRBV12-4 and TRBJ1-2, with a possible D match to TRBD1 (5 bases). Trimming stripped 5 bases from V and 8 bases from J, with 21 bases between. The CDR3 runs 15 residues. The CDR3 coding sequence is TGTGCCAGCAGTCCCATGGTGCGAGGGGTTGGCGGCTACACCTTC. It codes for CASSPMVRGVGGYTF.

The V call is TRBV25-1, the J call TRBJ2-7; tentative D call: TRBD2 (6 bases). Deletions cut 3 bases from V and 4 bases from J, with 10 bases between. Germline V CDR1 and CDR2: MGHDK, SYGVNS. This CDR3 region has 13 residues. CDR3 coding DNA: TGTGCCAGCAGTGAGCGGGGTCGGTACGAGCAGTACTTC. This gives the protein CASSERGRYEQYF.

This clonotype has only a few counts. The V call is TRBV20-1, the J call TRBJ2-1; either TRBD1 or TRBD2 may fit D (5 bases each). Germline V lookup: CDR1 DFQATT, CDR2 SNEGSKA (reference sequence). V lost 0 bases to trimming and J lost 12 bases, with 18 bases between them. CDR3 length: 14 residues. CDR3 coding DNA: TGCAGTGCTAGAGACGCGTCGGGCCCAGGGAGGCAGTTCTTC. Protein product: CSARDASGPGRQFF.

This clonotype was detected a few times. This CDR3 is CASSKTTSGTFWQFF. The CDR3 DNA reads TGTGCCAGCAGTAAAACGACTAGCGGGACTTTCTGGCAGTTCTTC. This rearrangement joins TRBV28 to TRBJ2-1; 11 bases match TRBD2. The CDR3 totals 15 residues. The germline V gene encodes CDR1 MDHEN and CDR2 SYDVKM. The trim removed 5 bases at V and 12 bases at J, leaving 12 bases unmatched.

This clonotype was observed a few times. This chain links TRBV29-1 with TRBJ1-1; tentatively, D is TRBD1 (6 bases). V was cut by 4 bases and J by 1 base, with 16 bases left in between. CDR3 size: 15 residues. In germline, CDR1 is SQVTM, CDR2 ANQGSEA. CDR3 nucleotide sequence: TGCAGCGTTGGACAGGCCCAATCGGGGAACACTGAAGCTTTCTTT. It specifies CSVGQAQSGNTEAFF. The full variable domain, completed using reference TRBV29-1 and TRBJ1-1, is SAVISQKPSRDICQRGTSLTIQCQVDSQVTMMFWYRQQPGQSLTLIATANQGSEATYESGFVIDKFPISRPNLTFSTLTVSNMSPEDSSIYLCSVGQAQSGNTEAFFGQGTRLTVV.

There are many counts of this clonotype. The chain combines TRBV5-1 with TRBJ2-2, with D possibly called TRBD1 or TRBD2 (5 bases each). Germline loops: CDR1 SGHRS, CDR2 YFSETQ. This CDR3 has 15 amino acids. The V gene lost 3 bases and the J gene lost 0 bases, with 9 bases spanning the gap. The chain's CDR3 is CASSSQGPNTGELFF. In nucleotides, the CDR3 is TGCGCCAGCAGCTCCCAGGGACCGAACACCGGGGAGCTGTTTTTT. Based on the CDR3 plus reference TRBV5-1 and TRBJ2-2, the full variable domain is KAGVTQTPRYLIKTRGQQVTLSCSPISGHRSVSWYQQTPGQGLQFLFEYFSETQRNKGNFPGRFSGRQFSNSRSEMNVSTLELGDSALYLCASSSQGPNTGELFFGEGSRLTVL.

This clonotype showed up many times. The chain carries TRBV5-6 and TRBJ1-1, with 9 bases identical to TRBD1. Germline CDR1 reads SGHDT; CDR2 reads YYEEEE. The V and J ends lost 0 bases and 5 bases, in that order; junction bases with no gene match: 5. There are 15 residues in the CDR3. Here the CDR3 DNA reads TGTGCCAGCAGCTTGGACAGGGGGCTGGGAACTGAAGCTTTCTTT. It translates to CASSLDRGLGTEAFF.